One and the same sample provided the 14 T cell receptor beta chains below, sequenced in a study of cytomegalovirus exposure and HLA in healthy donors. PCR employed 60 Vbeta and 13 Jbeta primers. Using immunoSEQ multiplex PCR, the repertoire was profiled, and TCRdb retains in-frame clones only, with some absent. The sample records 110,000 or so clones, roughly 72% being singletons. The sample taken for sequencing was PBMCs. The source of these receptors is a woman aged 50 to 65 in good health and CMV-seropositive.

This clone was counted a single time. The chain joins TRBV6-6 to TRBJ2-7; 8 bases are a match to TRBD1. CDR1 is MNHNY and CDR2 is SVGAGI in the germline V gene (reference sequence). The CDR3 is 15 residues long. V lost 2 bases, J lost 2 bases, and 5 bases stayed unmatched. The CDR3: CASSYPEGQAYEQYF. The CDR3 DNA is TGTGCCAGCAGTTACCCAGAGGGACAGGCCTACGAGCAGTACTTC.

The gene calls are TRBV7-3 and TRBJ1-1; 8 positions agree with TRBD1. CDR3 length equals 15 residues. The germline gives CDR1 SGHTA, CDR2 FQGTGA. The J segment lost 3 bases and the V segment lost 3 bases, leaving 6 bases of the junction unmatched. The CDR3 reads CASSLGTGADTEAFF. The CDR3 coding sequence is TGTGCCAGCAGCTTGGGGACAGGAGCGGACACTGAAGCTTTCTTT.

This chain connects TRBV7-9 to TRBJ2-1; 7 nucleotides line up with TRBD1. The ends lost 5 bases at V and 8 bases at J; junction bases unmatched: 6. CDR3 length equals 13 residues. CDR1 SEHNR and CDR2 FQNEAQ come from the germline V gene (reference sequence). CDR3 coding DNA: TGTGCCAGCAGCATGCAGACAGGGCATGAGCAGTTCTTC. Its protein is CASSMQTGHEQFF.

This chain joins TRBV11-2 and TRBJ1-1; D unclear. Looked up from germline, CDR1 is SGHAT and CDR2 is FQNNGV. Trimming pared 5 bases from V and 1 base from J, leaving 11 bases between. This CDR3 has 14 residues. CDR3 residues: CASSHQASNTEAFF. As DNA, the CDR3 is TGTGCCAGCAGCCACCAGGCCTCGAACACTGAAGCTTTCTTT.

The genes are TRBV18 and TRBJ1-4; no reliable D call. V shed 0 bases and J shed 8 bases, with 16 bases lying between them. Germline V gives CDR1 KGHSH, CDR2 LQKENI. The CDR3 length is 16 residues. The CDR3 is CASSPPTGSGEEKLFF. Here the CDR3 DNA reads TGTGCCAGCTCACCACCGACGGGGAGTGGAGAGGAAAAACTGTTTTTT.

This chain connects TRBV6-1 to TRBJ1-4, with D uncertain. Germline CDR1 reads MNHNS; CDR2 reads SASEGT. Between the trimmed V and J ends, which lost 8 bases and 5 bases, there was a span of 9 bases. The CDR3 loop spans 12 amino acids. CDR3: CASGRLNEKLFF. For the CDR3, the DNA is TGTGCCAGCGGCAGACTAAATGAAAAACTGTTTTTT.

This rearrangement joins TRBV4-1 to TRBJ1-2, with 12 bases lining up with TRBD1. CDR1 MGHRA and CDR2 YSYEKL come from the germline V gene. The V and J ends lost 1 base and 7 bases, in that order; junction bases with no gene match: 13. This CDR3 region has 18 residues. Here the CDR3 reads CASSQVGTGGAIIGGYTF. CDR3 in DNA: TGCGCCAGCAGCCAAGTCGGGACAGGGGGCGCGATTATTGGTGGCTACACCTTC.

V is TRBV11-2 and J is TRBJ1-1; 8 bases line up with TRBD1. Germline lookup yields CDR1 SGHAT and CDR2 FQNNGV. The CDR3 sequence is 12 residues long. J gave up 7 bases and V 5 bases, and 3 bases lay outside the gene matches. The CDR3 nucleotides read TGTGCCAGCAGCAACGGACAGGGTGAAGCTTTCTTT. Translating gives CASSNGQGEAFF.

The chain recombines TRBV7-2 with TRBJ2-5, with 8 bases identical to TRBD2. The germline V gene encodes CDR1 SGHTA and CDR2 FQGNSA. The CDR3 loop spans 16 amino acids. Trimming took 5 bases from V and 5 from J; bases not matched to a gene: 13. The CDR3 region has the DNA TGTGCCAGCAGCCTTAGCGGGACCGCCCCCCGGGAGACCCAGTACTTC. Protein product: CASSLSGTAPRETQYF.

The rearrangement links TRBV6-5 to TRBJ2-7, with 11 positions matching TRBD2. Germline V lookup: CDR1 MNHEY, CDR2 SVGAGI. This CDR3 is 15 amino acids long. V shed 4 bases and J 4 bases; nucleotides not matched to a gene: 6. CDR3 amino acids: CASSWTSGPAYEQYF. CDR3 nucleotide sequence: TGTGCCAGCAGTTGGACTAGCGGGCCGGCTTACGAGCAGTACTTC.

The CDR3 loop is CAWTGTGKSYGYTF. CDR3 bases: TGTGCCTGGACAGGGACAGGGAAAAGCTATGGCTACACCTTC. This sequence joins TRBV30 and TRBJ1-2; 9 bases line up with TRBD1. This CDR3 has 14 residues. The trim removed 4 bases at V and 4 bases at J, leaving 7 bases unmatched. Germline CDR1 reads GTSNPN; CDR2 reads SVGIG (reference sequence).

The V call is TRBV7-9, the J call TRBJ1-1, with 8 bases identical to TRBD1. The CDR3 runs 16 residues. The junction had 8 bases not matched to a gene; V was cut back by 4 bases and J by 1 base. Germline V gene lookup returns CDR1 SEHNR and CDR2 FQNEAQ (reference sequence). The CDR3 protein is CASSSTGQETNTEAFF. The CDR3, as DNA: TGTGCCAGCAGCTCTACGGGACAGGAGACGAACACTGAAGCTTTCTTT.

CDR3 sequence (DNA): TGCGCCAGCAGCTTGGTTAGTCCCAGCGGGGGTCACTCCTACAATGAGCAGTTCTTC. It translates to CASSLVSPSGGHSYNEQFF. The rearrangement joins TRBV5-1 to TRBJ2-1; 8 bases match TRBD2. CDR3 length: 19 residues. Germline CDR1 reads SGHRS; CDR2 reads YFSETQ. With 0 bases clipped from V and 0 bases from J, the junction kept 11 bases outside the gene matches. Based on the CDR3 plus reference TRBV5-1 and TRBJ2-1, the full variable domain is KAGVTQTPRYLIKTRGQQVTLSCSPISGHRSVSWYQQTPGQGLQFLFEYFSETQRNKGNFPGRFSGRQFSNSRSEMNVSTLELGDSALYLCASSLVSPSGGHSYNEQFFGPGTRLTVL.

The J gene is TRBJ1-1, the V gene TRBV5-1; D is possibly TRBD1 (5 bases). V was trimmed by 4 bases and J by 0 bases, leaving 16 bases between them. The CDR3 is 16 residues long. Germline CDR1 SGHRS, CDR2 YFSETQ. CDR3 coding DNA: TGCGCCAGCAGCCCCGGGGGGATCAGCATGAACACTGAAGCTTTCTTT. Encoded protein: CASSPGGISMNTEAFF.